The source of this TCR beta chain is a study of blood T cell repertoires in COVID-19. The CDR3 runs 14 residues. Germline CDR1 is SGHRS and CDR2 is YFSETQ. Trimming removed 7 bases from V and 6 bases from J; junction bases left unmatched: 11. Measured with immunoSEQ multiplex PCR; TCRdb has only the in-frame clones, and not every one. The sample records under 300,000 clones, 80% to 90% being singletons. Sequencing input: peripheral blood. The TCR sequence derives from a woman in her seventies with acute or convalescent COVID-19. The J gene is TRBJ2-7, the V gene TRBV5-1; TRBD1 matches at 9 bases. This chain's CDR3 is CASGTGTGRREQYF. CDR3 DNA sequence: TGCGCCAGCGGAACCGGGACAGGGAGACGCGAGCAGTACTTC.